This TCR beta chain is from a study of blood T cell repertoires in COVID-19. Study details: The origin of the acute and convalescent COVID-19 samples was the United States, Italy and Spain.

Profiled with immunoSEQ multiplex PCR; TCRdb holds only in-frame clones, not every one. Here the sample spans some 99,000 clones, 90% being singletons. Material for sequencing was peripheral blood. This TCR was sampled from a human donor in a cohort sampled during active COVID-19.

CDR3 protein: CSVGGATDTQYF. The DNA of the CDR3 is TGCAGCGTTGGTGGGGCAACAGATACGCAGTATTTT. The V gene is TRBV29-1, the J gene TRBJ2-3, with D possibly matching TRBD1 (5 bases). Germline assignment: CDR1 SQVTM and CDR2 ANQGSEA. V gave up 4 bases and J gave up 3 bases, with 8 bases separating them. The CDR3 extends over 12 amino acids.